Shown below are 11 T cell receptor beta chains from a single sample sequenced in a study of T cells in Graves' hyperthyroidism and ophthalmopathy. TCR beta CDR3 regions were amplified from RNA. With the HTBI primer set, the TCR CDR3 went through a first round of RT-PCR. MiXCR was run by TCRdb on the multiplex PCR reads, yielding one entry per CDR3 protein. The sample has around 400,000 distinct CDR3 sequences, about 13% seen once. Sequencing was carried out using blood. The receptors shown here come from a woman aged 18-30 years with Graves' hyperthyroidism.

This clonotype was detected many times. This chain joins TRBV11-2 and TRBJ2-2; D is perhaps TRBD2 (5 bases). V was clipped by 5 bases and J by 4 bases, with 11 bases between them. Germline-derived CDR1 and CDR2 are SGHAT and FQNNGV. The CDR3 totals 14 residues. CDR3 region: CASSPTRVTGELFF. Here the CDR3 DNA reads TGTGCCAGCAGCCCGACGCGGGTCACCGGGGAGCTGTTTTTT.

The chain is built from TRBV28 and TRBJ2-5; 8 bases align to TRBD2. Germline lookup yields CDR1 MDHEN and CDR2 SYDVKM. After removal of 5 bases from V and 2 bases from J, the junction contained 10 bases not matched to a gene. The CDR3 contains 16 residues. CDR3 region: CASSERGTRKQETQYF. CDR3 DNA sequence: TGTGCCAGCAGTGAACGGGGGACTAGGAAGCAAGAGACCCAGTACTTC.

This clonotype has at least ten counts. The chain employs TRBV3-1 and TRBJ1-3; D might be TRBD1 (5 bases). Germline V gene sequence: CDR1 LGHDT, CDR2 YNNKEL (reference sequence). The CDR3 is made up of 17 amino acids. Trimming left V 1 base short and J 3 bases short, with 16 bases between. This CDR3 reads CASSQGPGGAGGNTIYF. Written as DNA, the CDR3 is TGTGCCAGCAGCCAAGGTCCTGGGGGAGCTGGTGGAAACACCATATATTTT.

This clonotype was seen repeatedly, ten times or more. The genes are TRBV3-1 and TRBJ1-3; a possible D gene is TRBD1 (6 bases). The V end was cut by 6 bases, the J end by 0 bases, with 18 bases between. Germline V gene data show CDR1 as LGHDT and CDR2 as YNNKEL (reference sequence). The CDR3 sequence is 17 residues long. The CDR3 loop reads CASSRDRTVYSGNTIYF. CDR3 in DNA: TGTGCCAGCAGTCGCGACAGGACGGTTTACTCTGGAAACACCATATATTTT. The full variable domain, with the rest looked up from reference TRBV3-1 and TRBJ1-3, is DTAVSQTPKYLVTQMGNDKSIKCEQNLGHDTMYWYKQDSKKFLKIMFSYNNKELIINETVPNRFSPKSPDKAHLNLHINSLELGDSAVYFCASSRDRTVYSGNTIYFGEGSWLTVV.

The chain combines TRBV20-1 with TRBJ2-4; TRBD1 matches 9 bases. The CDR3 has 15 residues. Losses at the gene ends were 0 bases for V and 1 base for J; bases not matched to a gene: 1. Germline V gene lookup returns CDR1 DFQATT and CDR2 SNEGSKA (reference sequence). The CDR3 is CSARDGQGAKNIQYF. The CDR3 DNA reads TGCAGTGCTAGAGATGGACAGGGGGCCAAAAACATTCAGTACTTC.

This clonotype was seen ten or more times. This sequence joins TRBV6-1 and TRBJ2-1, with D perhaps matching TRBD1 (6 bases). CDR3 length: 17 residues. The germline gives CDR1 MNHNS, CDR2 SASEGT. The V end lost 4 bases, the J end lost 0 bases, and 16 bases lay between the germline ends. The CDR3 bases are TGTGCCAGCAGTGTGCAGTCTAGGGGGAGCTCCTACAATGAGCAGTTCTTC. Its protein is CASSVQSRGSSYNEQFF.

As for this clonotype: This may be a read error, as it is one base from a much larger clone. This chain uses TRBV15 with TRBJ1-2; possibly TRBD1 for D (5 bases). CDR1 is LNHNV and CDR2 is YYDKDF in the germline V gene (reference sequence). The CDR3 is made up of 14 amino acids. Trimming shortened V by 1 base and J by 7 bases, and 13 bases separated the two germline ends. The CDR3 region has the DNA TGTGCCACCAGCAGAGTCAGGGATGCGAGTGGCTACACCTTC. It translates to CATSRVRDASGYTF.

This clonotype was seen many times. The CDR3 reads CSVDASGEAFF. CDR3 coding DNA: TGCAGCGTGGACGCTTCAGGTGAAGCTTTCTTT. This chain uses TRBV29-1 with TRBJ1-1; D unclear. CDR3 length: 11 residues. With 6 bases removed from V and 7 bases from J, the gap between germline ends came to 12 bases. Germline V gene lookup returns CDR1 SQVTM and CDR2 ANQGSEA.

In DNA form, the CDR3 reads TGTGCCAGCAGTTTCACTAGCGGGGGGGGAATACCCGAGACCCAGTACTTC. It translates to CASSFTSGGGIPETQYF. V usage is TRBV2 and J usage is TRBJ2-5; TRBD2 matches 13 bases. J lost 5 bases, V lost 5 bases, and 11 bases had no gene match. CDR1 is SNHLY, CDR2 FYNNEI, per germline. The CDR3 contains 17 residues. Using reference TRBV2 and TRBJ2-5 for the parts outside the CDR3, the full variable domain is EPEVTQTPSHQVTQMGQEVILRCVPISNHLYFYWYRQILGQKVEFLVSFYNNEISEKSEIFDDQFSVERPDGSNFTLKIRSTKLEDSAMYFCASSFTSGGGIPETQYFGPGTRLLVL.

Here the CDR3 DNA reads TGTGCCAGTAGTGGACAGGGGATAGGCAATGAGCAGTTCTTC. The encoded protein is CASSGQGIGNEQFF. V and J are TRBV19 and TRBJ2-1; the match to TRBD1 covers 9 bases. This CDR3 has 14 amino acids. After removal of 5 bases from V and 6 bases from J, the junction contained 5 bases not matched to a gene. Germline values: CDR1 LNHDA, CDR2 SQIVND (reference sequence).

This clonotype was seen many times. The chain is built from TRBV27 and TRBJ2-7; 9 nucleotides agree with TRBD1. The CDR3 is 13 amino acids. Trimming took 6 bases from V and 2 from J; bases not matched to a gene: 2. Germline CDR1 and CDR2: MNHEY and SMNVEV (reference sequence). CDR3 nucleotide sequence: TGTGCCAGCAGCTGGACAGGGGCCTACGAGCAGTACTTC. Its translation: CASSWTGAYEQYF.